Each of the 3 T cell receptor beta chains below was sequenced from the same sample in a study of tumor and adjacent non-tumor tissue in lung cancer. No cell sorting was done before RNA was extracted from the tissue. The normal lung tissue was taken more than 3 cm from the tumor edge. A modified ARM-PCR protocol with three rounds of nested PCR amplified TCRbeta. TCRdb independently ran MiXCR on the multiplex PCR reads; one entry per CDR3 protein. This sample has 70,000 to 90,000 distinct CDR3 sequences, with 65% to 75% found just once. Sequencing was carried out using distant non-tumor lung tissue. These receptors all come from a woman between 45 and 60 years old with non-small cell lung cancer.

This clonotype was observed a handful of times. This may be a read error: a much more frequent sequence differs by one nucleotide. The CDR3 DNA follows: TGCAGTGCTAGAAGGGACGACAATGAGCAGTACTTC. Translated, it gives CSARRDDNEQYF. The J gene is TRBJ2-1, the V gene TRBV20-1; D might be TRBD1 or TRBD2, each matching 5 bases. The J call is in doubt because the DNA end fits TRBJ2-7 better. CDR1 and CDR2 (germline): DFQATT, SNEGSKA (reference sequence). The CDR3 runs to 12 residues.

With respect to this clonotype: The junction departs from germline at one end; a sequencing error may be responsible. The CDR3 nucleotides are TGTGACAGCATTCACGGAGGACTGAATACTGAAGCTTTCTTT. Translation: CDSIHGGLNTEAFF. The chain is built from TRBV6-1 and TRBJ1-1, with D unresolved. CDR3 length: 14 amino acids. Per germline, CDR1 MNHNS and CDR2 SASEGT.

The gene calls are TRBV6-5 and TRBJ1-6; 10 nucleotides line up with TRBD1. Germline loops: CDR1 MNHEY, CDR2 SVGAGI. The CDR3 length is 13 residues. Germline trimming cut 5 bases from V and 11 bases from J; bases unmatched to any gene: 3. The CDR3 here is CASSGTGDPPLHF. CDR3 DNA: TGTGCCAGCAGTGGGACAGGGGATCCACCCCTCCACTTT.